This note documents a single T cell receptor (beta chain) sequence. This table comes from immunoSEQ multiplex PCR, and its TCRdb copy is limited to in-frame clones, with some not included. This table has roughly 45,000 clones, roughly 92% appearing once. The data were obtained in a study of control samples from healthy donors and cancer patients. V was clipped by 2 bases and J by 0 bases, with 5 bases between them. Per germline, CDR1 LGHNA and CDR2 YSLEER. The CDR3 totals 15 residues. The clonotype comes from a young man with colorectal cancer. V usage is TRBV4-3 and J usage is TRBJ1-6; D gene ambiguous. The specimen was PBMCs. DNA for the CDR3: TGCGCCAGCAGCCAAACTTACTCCTATAATTCACCCCTCCACTTT. Translated: CASSQTYSYNSPLHF.